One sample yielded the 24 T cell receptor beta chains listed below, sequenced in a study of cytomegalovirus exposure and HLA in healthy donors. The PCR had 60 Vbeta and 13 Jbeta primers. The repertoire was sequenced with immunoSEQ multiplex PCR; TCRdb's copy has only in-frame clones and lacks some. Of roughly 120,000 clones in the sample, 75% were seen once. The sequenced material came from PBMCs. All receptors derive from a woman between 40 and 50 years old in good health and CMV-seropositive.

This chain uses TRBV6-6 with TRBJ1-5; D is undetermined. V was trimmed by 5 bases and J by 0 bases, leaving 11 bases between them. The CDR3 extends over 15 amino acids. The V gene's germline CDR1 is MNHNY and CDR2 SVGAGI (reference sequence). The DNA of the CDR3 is TGTGCCAGCAGTCCCGGGGTCGATAGCAATCAGCCCCAGCATTTT. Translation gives CASSPGVDSNQPQHF.

The CDR3 sequence is CATSREGGARETQYF. Written as DNA, the CDR3 is TGTGCCACCAGCAGAGAGGGGGGGGCTCGGGAGACCCAGTACTTC. V is TRBV15 and J is TRBJ2-5, with D possibly TRBD2 on 7 matching bases. V lost 0 bases, J lost 5 bases, and 13 bases lay in between. The CDR3 is made up of 15 amino acids. In germline, CDR1 is LNHNV, CDR2 YYDKDF (reference sequence).

CDR3 in DNA: TGCGCCAGCAGCTTGGAGCGTGTTGAGCAGTTCTTC. Translation: CASSLERVEQFF. The gene calls are TRBV5-1 and TRBJ2-1; D uncertain. With 0 bases removed from V and 9 bases from J, the gap between germline ends came to 7 bases. The CDR3 sequence is 12 residues long. Germline CDR1 SGHRS, CDR2 YFSETQ.

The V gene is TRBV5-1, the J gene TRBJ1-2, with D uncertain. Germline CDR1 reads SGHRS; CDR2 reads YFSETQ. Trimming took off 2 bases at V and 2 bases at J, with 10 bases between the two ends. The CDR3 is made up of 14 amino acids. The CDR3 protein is CASSLEGSNYGYTF. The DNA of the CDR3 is TGCGCCAGCAGCTTAGAGGGCAGCAACTATGGCTACACCTTC.

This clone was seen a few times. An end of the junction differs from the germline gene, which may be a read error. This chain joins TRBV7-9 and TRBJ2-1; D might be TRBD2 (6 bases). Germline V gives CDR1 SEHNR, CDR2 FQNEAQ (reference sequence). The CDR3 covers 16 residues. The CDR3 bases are TGTTCCAGCAGCACCGATCCTAGCGTCTCCTACAATGAGCAGTTCTTC. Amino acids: CSSSTDPSVSYNEQFF.

The CDR3 sequence is CASSHPGLAGGLLDYEQYF. In DNA form, the CDR3 reads TGTGCCAGCAGCCATCCGGGACTAGCGGGAGGGCTTTTGGACTACGAGCAGTACTTC. V and J are TRBV7-9 and TRBJ2-7; 16 nucleotides agree with TRBD2. This CDR3 region has 19 residues. V shed 5 bases, J shed 3 bases, and the junction held 13 bases outside the gene matches. Per the germline V gene, CDR1 is SEHNR and CDR2 is FQNEAQ (reference sequence).

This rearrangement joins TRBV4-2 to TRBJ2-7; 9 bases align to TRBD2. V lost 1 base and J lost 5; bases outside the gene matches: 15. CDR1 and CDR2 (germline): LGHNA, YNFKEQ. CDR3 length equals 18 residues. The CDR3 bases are TGTGCCAGCAGCCAAGCGCCGGGCGAACCGGGACTAGCCCACGAGCAGTACTTC. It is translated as CASSQAPGEPGLAHEQYF.

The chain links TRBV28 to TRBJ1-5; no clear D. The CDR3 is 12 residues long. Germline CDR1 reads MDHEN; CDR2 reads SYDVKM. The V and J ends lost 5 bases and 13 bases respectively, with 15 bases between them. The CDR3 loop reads CASSLPAGFQHF. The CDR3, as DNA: TGTGCCAGCAGTCTCCCTGCGGGGTTTCAGCATTTT. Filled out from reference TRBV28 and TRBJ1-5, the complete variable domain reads DVKVTQSSRYLVKRTGEKVFLECVQDMDHENMFWYRQDPGLGLRLIYFSYDVKMKEKGDIPEGYSVSREKKERFSLILESASTNQTSMYLCASSLPAGFQHFGDGTRLSIL.

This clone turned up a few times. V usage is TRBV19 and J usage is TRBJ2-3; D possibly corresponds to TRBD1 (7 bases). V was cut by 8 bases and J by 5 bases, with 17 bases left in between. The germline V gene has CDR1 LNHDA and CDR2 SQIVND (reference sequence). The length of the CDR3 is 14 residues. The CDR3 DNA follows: TGTGCCAGTCGGACTACTCAGGGGGAAGATACGCAGTATTTT. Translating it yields CASRTTQGEDTQYF. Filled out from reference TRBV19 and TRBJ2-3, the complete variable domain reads DGGITQSPKYLFRKEGQNVTLSCEQNLNHDAMYWYRQDPGQGLRLIYYSQIVNDFQKGDIAEGYSVSREKKESFPLTVTSAQKNPTAFYLCASRTTQGEDTQYFGPGTRLTVL.

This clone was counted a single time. The CDR3 here is CASTFKSAGVGYQPQHF. CDR3 nucleotides: TGTGCCAGCACCTTTAAAAGTGCGGGAGTGGGGTATCAGCCCCAGCATTTT. V and J are TRBV28 and TRBJ1-5; D not certain. V gave up 7 bases and J gave up 5 bases, with 24 bases separating them. The CDR3 runs 17 residues. In germline, CDR1 is MDHEN, CDR2 SYDVKM.

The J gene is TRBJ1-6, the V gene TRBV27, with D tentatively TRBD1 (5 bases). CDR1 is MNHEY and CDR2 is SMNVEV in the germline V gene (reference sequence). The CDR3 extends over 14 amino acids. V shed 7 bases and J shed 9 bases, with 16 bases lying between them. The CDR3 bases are TGTGCCAGCAACCGCGGGGACCTAATTTCACCCCTCCACTTT. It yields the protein CASNRGDLISPLHF.

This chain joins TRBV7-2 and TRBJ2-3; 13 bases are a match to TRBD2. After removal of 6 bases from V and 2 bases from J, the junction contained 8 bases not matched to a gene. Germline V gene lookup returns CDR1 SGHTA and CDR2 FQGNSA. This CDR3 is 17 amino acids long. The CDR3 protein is CASRPIGLAGDTDTQYF. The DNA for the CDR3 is TGTGCCAGCAGGCCTATCGGACTAGCGGGAGACACAGATACGCAGTATTTT.

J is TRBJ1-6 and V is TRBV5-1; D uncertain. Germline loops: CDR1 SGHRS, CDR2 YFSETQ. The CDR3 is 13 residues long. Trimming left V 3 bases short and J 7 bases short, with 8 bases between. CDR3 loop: CASSSAGNSPLHF. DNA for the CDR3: TGCGCCAGCAGCTCCGCAGGAAATTCACCCCTCCACTTT.

Here the CDR3 reads CASSQSFIRGGGSYEQYF. The CDR3 nucleotides read TGCGCCAGCAGCCAATCCTTCATCCGGGGAGGAGGCTCCTACGAGCAGTACTTC. This rearrangement joins TRBV4-3 to TRBJ2-7, with D possibly TRBD2 on 6 matching bases. Trimming stripped 2 bases from V and 0 bases from J, with 20 bases between. Germline loops: CDR1 LGHNA, CDR2 YSLEER. The CDR3 extends over 18 amino acids.

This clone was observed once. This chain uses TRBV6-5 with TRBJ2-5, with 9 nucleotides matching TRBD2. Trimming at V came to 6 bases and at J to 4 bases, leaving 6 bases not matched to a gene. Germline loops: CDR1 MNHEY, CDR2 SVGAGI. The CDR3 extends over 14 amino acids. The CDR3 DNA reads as TGTGCCAGCAGGGCTTTAGCGGGAGTAGAGACCCAGTACTTC. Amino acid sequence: CASRALAGVETQYF.

The CDR3 reads CASSLGLSTSETQYF. DNA for the CDR3: TGTGCCAGCAGCTTAGGCCTGTCTACCTCCGAGACCCAGTACTTC. The chain carries TRBV13 and TRBJ2-5; D is uncertain. The germline V gene encodes CDR1 PRHDT and CDR2 FYEKMQ (reference sequence). Trimming took off 0 bases at V and 5 bases at J, with 13 bases between the two ends. The CDR3 length is 15 residues.

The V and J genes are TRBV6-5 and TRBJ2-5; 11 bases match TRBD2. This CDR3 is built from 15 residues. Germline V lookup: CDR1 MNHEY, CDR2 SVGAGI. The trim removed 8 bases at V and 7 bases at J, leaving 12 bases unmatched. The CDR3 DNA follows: TGTGCCAGCCATTCACTAGCGGGAGAAGTGTCGACCCAGTACTTC. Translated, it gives CASHSLAGEVSTQYF.

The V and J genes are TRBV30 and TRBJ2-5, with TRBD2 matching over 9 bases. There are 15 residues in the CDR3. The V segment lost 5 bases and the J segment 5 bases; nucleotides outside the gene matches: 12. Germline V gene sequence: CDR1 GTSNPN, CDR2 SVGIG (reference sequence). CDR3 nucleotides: TGTGCCTGGTCCCGGATTAGCGGGAGCCTCGAGACCCAGTACTTC. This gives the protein CAWSRISGSLETQYF.

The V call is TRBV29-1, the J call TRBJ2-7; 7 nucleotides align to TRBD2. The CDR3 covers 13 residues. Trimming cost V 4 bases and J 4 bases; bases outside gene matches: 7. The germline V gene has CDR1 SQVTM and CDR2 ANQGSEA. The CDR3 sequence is CSVGGGTKYEQYF. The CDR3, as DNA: TGCAGCGTTGGGGGGGGGACCAAATACGAGCAGTACTTC.

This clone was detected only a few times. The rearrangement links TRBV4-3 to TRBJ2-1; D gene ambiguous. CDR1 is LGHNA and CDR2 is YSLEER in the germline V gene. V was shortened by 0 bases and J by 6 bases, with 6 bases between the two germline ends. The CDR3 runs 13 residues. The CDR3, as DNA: TGCGCCAGCAGCCAAGAAGAGATCAATGAGCAGTTCTTC. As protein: CASSQEEINEQFF.

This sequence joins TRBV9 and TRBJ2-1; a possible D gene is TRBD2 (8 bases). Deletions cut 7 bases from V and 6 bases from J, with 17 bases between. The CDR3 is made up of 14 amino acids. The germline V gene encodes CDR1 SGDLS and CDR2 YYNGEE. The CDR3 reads CASSGTAGANEQFF. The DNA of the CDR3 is TGTGCCAGCTCCGGGACAGCGGGAGCCAATGAGCAGTTCTTC.

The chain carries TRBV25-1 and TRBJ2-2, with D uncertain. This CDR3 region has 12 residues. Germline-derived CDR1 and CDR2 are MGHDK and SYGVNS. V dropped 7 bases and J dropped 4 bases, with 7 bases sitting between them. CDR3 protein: CASTRGTGELFF. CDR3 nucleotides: TGTGCCAGCACCCGAGGCACCGGGGAGCTGTTTTTT.

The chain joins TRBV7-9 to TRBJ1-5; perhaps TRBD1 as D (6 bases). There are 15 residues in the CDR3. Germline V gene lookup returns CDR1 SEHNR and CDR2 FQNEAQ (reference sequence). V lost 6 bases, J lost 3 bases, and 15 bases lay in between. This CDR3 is CASSPEGGINQPQHF. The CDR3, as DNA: TGTGCCAGCAGTCCCGAGGGGGGGATCAATCAGCCCCAGCATTTT.

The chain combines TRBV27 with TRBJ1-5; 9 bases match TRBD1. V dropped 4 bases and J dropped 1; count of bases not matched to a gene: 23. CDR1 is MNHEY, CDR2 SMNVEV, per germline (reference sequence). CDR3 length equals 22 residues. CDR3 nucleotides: TGTGCCAGCAGTTCCCGCCGTCCCGGGACAGGGACGGGGCTGCGGAGCAATCAGCCCCAGCATTTT. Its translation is CASSSRRPGTGTGLRSNQPQHF.